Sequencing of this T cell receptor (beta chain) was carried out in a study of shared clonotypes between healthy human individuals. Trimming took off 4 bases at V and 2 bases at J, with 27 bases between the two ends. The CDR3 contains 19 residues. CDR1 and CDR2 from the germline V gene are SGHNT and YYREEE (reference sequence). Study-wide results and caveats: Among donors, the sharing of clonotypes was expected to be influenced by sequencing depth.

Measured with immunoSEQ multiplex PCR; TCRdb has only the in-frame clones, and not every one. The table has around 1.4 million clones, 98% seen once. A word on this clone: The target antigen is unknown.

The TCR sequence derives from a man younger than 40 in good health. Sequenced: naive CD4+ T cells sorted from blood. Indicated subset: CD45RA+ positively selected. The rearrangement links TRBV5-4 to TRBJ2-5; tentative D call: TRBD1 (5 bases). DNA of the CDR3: TGTGCCAGCAGCCCCTCAATGCGTAGGGGCGTCGCCTCACAAGAGACCCAGTACTTC. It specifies CASSPSMRRGVASQETQYF.